Listed below are T cell receptor beta chains from one sample, sequenced in a study of cytomegalovirus exposure and HLA in healthy donors. Only in-frame clones appear in the TCRdb table, and some are missing; sequencing was by immunoSEQ multiplex PCR. The sample holds 280,000 or so clones, roughly 89% seen once. Sample: PBMCs. Receptor source: a young woman in good health and CMV-seronegative. Each CDR3 is given without its conserved first and last residue. A D gene is named only where the DNA matches it firmly. Size tells how often a clone was seen (once, few, many) or the class of an expanded clone, and some rows leave it out.

j_call | v_call | clone_size | d_call | cdr3_length | cdr3_aa
TRBJ1-1 | TRBV7-3 | . | TRBD1 | 16 | ASSLQQGTGTVNTEAF
. | TRBV7-9 | few | . | 11 | ASSLGGNYEQY
TRBJ2-4 | TRBV6-5 | few | . | 12 | ASRSGEAKNIQY
TRBJ1-5 | TRBV12-5 | . | . | 10 | ASRSGNQPQH
TRBJ1-1 | TRBV19 | . | . | 13 | ASKTGAVGNTEAF
TRBJ1-3 | TRBV4-1 | . | . | 14 | ASSQGIALSGNTIY
TRBJ2-1 | TRBV7-3 | . | TRBD2 | 14 | ASSRSGGGSYNEQF
TRBJ1-1 | TRBV2 | . | . | 11 | AQNYGGLTEAF
TRBJ1-5 | TRBV5-6 | . | . | 12 | ASSAWTATQPQH
TRBJ2-3 | TRBV5-4 | . | . | 12 | ASSPRVRTDTQY
TRBJ2-3 | TRBV5-4 | . | TRBD2 | 14 | ASSSGGRGSTDTQY
TRBJ2-7 | TRBV9 | . | TRBD1 | 12 | ASSVQTGFYEQY
. | TRBV2 | . | TRBD1 | 13 | ASREGASLSYEQY
TRBJ1-4 | TRBV19 | . | TRBD1 | 13 | ASSRSGTGNEKLF
TRBJ1-2 | TRBV7-9 | . | . | 15 | ASSLTSSGLPNYGYT
TRBJ2-1 | TRBV5-1 | . | TRBD1 | 12 | ASSHSGQDNEQF
TRBJ1-5 | TRBV7-9 | . | . | 11 | SSRRDSNQPQH
TRBJ2-2 | TRBV15 | . | TRBD2 | 17 | ATSRDPPGLAGAGGELF
TRBJ2-1 | TRBV20-1 | once | TRBD1 | 9 | SARDRTGQV
TRBJ1-1 | TRBV18 | . | TRBD1 | 14 | ASSPWEDRRDTEAF
TRBJ2-3 | TRBV4-1 | . | . | 16 | ASSRGGQRRPGTDTQY
TRBJ2-3 | TRBV4-2 | . | TRBD2 | 16 | ASRSGGDDFYSTDTQY
TRBJ1-2 | TRBV27 | . | . | 12 | ASSLSRGAQRYT
TRBJ1-6 | TRBV19 | . | . | 13 | ASSMGRVINSPLH
TRBJ2-7 | TRBV29-1 | . | . | 12 | SAAGHTAAYEQY
TRBJ1-1 | TRBV2 | . | . | 12 | ASTAGLLNTEAF
TRBJ2-7 | TRBV6-1 | . | TRBD1 | 11 | AGNAGTGREQY
TRBJ1-2 | TRBV2 | . | TRBD1 | 12 | ASTTTGVGGGYT
TRBJ1-2 | TRBV11-2 | . | . | 12 | ASSSLDRFYGYT
TRBJ2-7 | TRBV2 | . | TRBD2 | 13 | ASSVTSGYLYEQY
TRBJ1-5 | TRBV30 | few | TRBD1 | 11 | AWTRTGLEPQH
TRBJ1-3 | TRBV5-4 | few | TRBD1 | 13 | ASSRDRGLGNTIY
TRBJ2-7 | TRBV6-5 | . | . | 11 | ASDPLGDSEQY
TRBJ1-2 | TRBV9 | . | . | 10 | ASSAEYYGYT
TRBJ1-1 | TRBV5-1 | . | TRBD1 | 13 | ASSSTGAGNTEAF
TRBJ2-7 | TRBV7-9 | . | . | 12 | ASSQRDTAYEQY
TRBJ2-2 | TRBV7-6 | once | TRBD1 | 14 | ASSPGTGGQVRELF
TRBJ1-3 | TRBV6-5 | once | . | 13 | ASSSSGGTGNTIY
TRBJ1-2 | TRBV5-4 | . | . | 10 | ASTTTGYGYT
TRBJ2-5 | TRBV30 | . | . | 13 | AWSVLRGGGETQY
TRBJ1-5 | TRBV6-5 | . | TRBD1 | 13 | ASSQMTGVNQPQH
TRBJ2-7 | TRBV5-1 | once | TRBD1 | 13 | ASSFTGQPAYEQY
TRBJ1-4 | TRBV7-6 | once | . | 13 | ASSLSRRLNEKLF
TRBJ2-7 | TRBV5-1 | . | TRBD1 | 13 | ASSHTGGYSYEQY
TRBJ2-7 | TRBV18 | . | TRBD1 | 14 | ASSPPLAQGHHEQY
TRBJ1-3 | TRBV5-8 | . | . | 13 | ASSLDRGSGNTIY
TRBJ1-1 | TRBV5-8 | . | . | 12 | ASSLVREVAEAF
TRBJ1-1 | TRBV7-9 | . | . | 10 | ASSQVGTEAF
TRBJ2-2 | TRBV27 | . | TRBD2 | 16 | ASSLRVGLAGTTGELF
TRBJ2-2 | TRBV10-3 | . | . | 11 | AIVQGNTGELF
TRBJ2-1 | TRBV5-4 | . | . | 14 | ASSLFVGAGYNEQF
TRBJ2-2 | TRBV4-1 | . | TRBD2 | 15 | ASSQLGLAGGPRELF
TRBJ1-5 | TRBV9 | once | . | 11 | ASSAAESQPQH
TRBJ1-1 | TRBV5-4 | . | . | 12 | ASSLGHTDTEAF
TRBJ2-2 | TRBV10-1 | . | . | 11 | ASRCLPTGELF